This TCR beta chain was documented in a study of T cell responses to AZD1222 COVID-19 vaccine. Background on the study: Second doses at about 4 or about 12 weeks were pooled.

Trimming took off 5 bases at V and 0 bases at J, with 10 bases between the two ends. The germline gives CDR1 SEHNR, CDR2 FQNEAQ (reference sequence). This CDR3 contains 15 residues. Assay: immunoSEQ multiplex PCR; the TCRdb copy retains only in-frame clones and omits some. Of around 160,000 clones in the sample, roughly 90% are singletons; the top ten hold 5.5%. The sample holds one count of this clone. Its antigen is not identified. The study, taken as a whole, reports: Without day 14 samples, only post-peak T cell repertoires were studied. The sample set comprised mostly white British donors with more females, and clonal diversity was possibly underestimated. Baseline seropositivity characterized only a handful of AZD1222 recipients.

Sequencing was performed on peripheral blood, taken on day 0 of AZD1222 vaccination. The source is an adult in good health. V gene TRBV7-9 combines with J gene TRBJ1-4; D might be TRBD1 (6 bases). In DNA, the CDR3 is TGTGCCAGCAGCGAACAGGGTTCAACTAATGAAAAACTGTTTTTT. Translating it yields CASSEQGSTNEKLFF.